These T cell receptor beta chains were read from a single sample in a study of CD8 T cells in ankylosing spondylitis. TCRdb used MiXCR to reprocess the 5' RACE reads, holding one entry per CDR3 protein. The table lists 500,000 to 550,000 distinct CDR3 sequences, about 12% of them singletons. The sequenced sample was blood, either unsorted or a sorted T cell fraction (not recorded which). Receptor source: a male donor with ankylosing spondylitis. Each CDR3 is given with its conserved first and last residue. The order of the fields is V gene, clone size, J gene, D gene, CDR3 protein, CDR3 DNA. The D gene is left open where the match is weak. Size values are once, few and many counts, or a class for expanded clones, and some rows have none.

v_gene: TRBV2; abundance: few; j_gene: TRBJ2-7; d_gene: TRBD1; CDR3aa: CATQRDRTYEQYF; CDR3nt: TGTGCCACCCAAAGGGACAGAACCTACGAGCAGTACTTC
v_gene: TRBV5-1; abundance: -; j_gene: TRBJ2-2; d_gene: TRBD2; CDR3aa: CASSLEVAGAGELFF; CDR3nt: TGCGCCAGCAGCTTGGAGGTCGCGGGGGCCGGGGAGCTGTTTTTT
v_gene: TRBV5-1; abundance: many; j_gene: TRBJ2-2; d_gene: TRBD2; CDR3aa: CASSVGLAANTGELFF; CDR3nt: TGCGCCAGCAGCGTGGGACTAGCTGCGAACACCGGGGAGCTGTTTTTT
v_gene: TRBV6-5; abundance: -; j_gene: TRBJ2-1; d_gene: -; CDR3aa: CASSYSIGESSYNEQFF; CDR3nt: TGTGCCAGCAGTTACTCGATTGGGGAGAGCTCCTACAATGAGCAGTTCTTC
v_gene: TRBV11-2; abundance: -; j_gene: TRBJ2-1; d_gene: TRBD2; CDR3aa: CASSLDHVSGEYNEQFF; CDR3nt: TGTGCCAGCAGCTTAGATCACGTTAGCGGGGAATACAATGAGCAGTTCTTC
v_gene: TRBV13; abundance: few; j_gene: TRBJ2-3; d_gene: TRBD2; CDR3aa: CASSLGLREGPDTQYF; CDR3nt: TGTGCCAGCAGCTTAGGATTGAGGGAGGGGCCAGATACGCAGTATTTT
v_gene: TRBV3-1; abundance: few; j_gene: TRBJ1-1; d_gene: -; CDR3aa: CASSQGFRDTEAFF; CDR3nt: TGTGCCAGCAGCCAGGGTTTCAGAGACACTGAAGCTTTCTTT
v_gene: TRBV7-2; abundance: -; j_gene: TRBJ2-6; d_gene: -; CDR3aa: CASSPGAPGANVLTF; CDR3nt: TGTGCCAGCAGCCCCGGGGCTCCCGGGGCCAACGTCCTGACTTTC
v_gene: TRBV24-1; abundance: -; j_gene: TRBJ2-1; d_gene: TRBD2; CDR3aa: CSTSDRAGGPHEQFF; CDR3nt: TGTTCCACCAGTGATCGTGCGGGAGGGCCCCATGAGCAGTTCTTC
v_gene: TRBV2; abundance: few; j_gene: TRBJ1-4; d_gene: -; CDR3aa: CASSERGDEKLFF; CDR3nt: TGTGCCAGCAGTGAGCGAGGAGATGAAAAACTGTTTTTT
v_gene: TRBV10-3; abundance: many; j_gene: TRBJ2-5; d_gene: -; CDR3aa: CAIRGSDETQYF; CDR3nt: TGTGCCATCAGGGGGTCCGACGAGACCCAGTACTTC
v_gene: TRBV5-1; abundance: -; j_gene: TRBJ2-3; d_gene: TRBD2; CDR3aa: CASRGGAGVDTQYF; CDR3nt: TGCGCCAGTCGAGGGGGAGCGGGAGTAGATACGCAGTATTTT
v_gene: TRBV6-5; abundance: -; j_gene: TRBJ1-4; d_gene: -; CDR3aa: CASSYSAGRSEKLFF; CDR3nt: TGTGCCAGCAGTTACTCGGCAGGGAGGAGTGAAAAACTGTTTTTT
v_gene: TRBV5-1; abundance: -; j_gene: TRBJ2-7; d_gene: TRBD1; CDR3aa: CASRSGTGGFYEQYF; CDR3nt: TGCGCCAGCAGGTCCGGGACAGGGGGTTTCTACGAGCAGTACTTC
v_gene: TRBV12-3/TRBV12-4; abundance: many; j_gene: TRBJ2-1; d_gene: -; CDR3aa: CASSRSGASHEQFF; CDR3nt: TGTGCCAGCAGCAGGTCCGGGGCCAGCCATGAGCAGTTCTTC
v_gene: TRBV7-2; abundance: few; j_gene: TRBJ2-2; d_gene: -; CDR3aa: CASTPDVASTGELFF; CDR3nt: TGTGCCAGCACGCCCGACGTAGCGTCCACCGGGGAGCTGTTTTTT
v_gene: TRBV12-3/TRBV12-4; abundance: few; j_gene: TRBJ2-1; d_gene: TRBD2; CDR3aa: CASSLEAGGPIVFF; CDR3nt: TGTGCCAGCAGTTTAGAAGCGGGAGGGCCGATTGTATTCTTC
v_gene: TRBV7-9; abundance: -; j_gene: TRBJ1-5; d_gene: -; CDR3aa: CASSLNLADQPQHF; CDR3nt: TGTGCCAGCAGCTTAAACCTAGCGGATCAGCCCCAGCATTTT
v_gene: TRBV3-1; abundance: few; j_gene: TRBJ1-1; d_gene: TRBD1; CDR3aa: CASSQEQGVPMNTEAFF; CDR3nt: TGTGCCAGCAGCCAAGAGCAGGGGGTGCCAATGAACACTGAAGCTTTCTTT
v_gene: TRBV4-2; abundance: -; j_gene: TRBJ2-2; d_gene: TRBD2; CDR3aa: CASSQDSGLGSGELFF; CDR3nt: TGTGCCAGCAGCCAAGATTCGGGACTAGGGTCCGGGGAGCTGTTTTTT
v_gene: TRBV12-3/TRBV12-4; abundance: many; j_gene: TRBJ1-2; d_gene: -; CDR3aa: CASSREGWGYTF; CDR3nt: TGTGCCAGCAGCCGAGAAGGGTGGGGCTACACCTTC
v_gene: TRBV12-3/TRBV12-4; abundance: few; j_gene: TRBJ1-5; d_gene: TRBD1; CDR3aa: CASNVAGQGATNQPQHF; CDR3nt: TGTGCCAGCAACGTAGCGGGACAGGGGGCGACCAATCAGCCCCAGCATTTT